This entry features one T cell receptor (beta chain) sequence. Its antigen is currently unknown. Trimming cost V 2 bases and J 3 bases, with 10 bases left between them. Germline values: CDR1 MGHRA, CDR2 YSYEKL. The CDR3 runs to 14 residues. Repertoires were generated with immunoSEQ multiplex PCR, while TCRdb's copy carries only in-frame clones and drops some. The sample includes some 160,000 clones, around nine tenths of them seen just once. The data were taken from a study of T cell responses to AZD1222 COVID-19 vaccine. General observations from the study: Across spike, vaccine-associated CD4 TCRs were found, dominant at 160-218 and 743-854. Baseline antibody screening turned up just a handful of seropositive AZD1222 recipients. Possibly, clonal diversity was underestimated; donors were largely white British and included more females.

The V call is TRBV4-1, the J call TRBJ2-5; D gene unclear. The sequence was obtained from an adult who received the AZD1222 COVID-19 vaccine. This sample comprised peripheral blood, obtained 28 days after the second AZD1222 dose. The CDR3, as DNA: TGCGCCAGCAGCCAATTGGTACTGGAAGAGACCCAGTACTTC. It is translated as CASSQLVLEETQYF.